The T cell receptor beta chain under discussion was sequenced for a study of T cells in Graves' hyperthyroidism and ophthalmopathy. Details on this clonotype: Its matching antigen is unknown.

TCR beta CDR3 regions were amplified from RNA transcripts. A first-round RT-PCR of the TCR CDR3 used the HTBI primer set. From the multiplex PCR reads, TCRdb called clonotypes with MiXCR, one entry per CDR3 protein. The data show 350,000 to 400,000 distinct CDR3 sequences, roughly 20% seen once. The CDR3 consists of 15 residues. The V gene's germline CDR1 is SGHAT and CDR2 FQNNGV. Trimming left V 6 bases short and J 8 bases short, with 19 bases between. Overall study results and limits: Classification by a 13 V-J model distinguished ophthalmopathy from stable hyperthyroidism. Blood samples included most of the expanded thyroid clonotypes exceeding 0.001.

Among ophthalmopathy patients, the Clinical Activity Score reached at least 3, the NOSPECS grade reached at least 4, and duration remained under 3 months. J is TRBJ1-4 and V is TRBV11-2, with D possibly being TRBD1 (5 bases). Sequencing input: blood. This receptor was obtained from a man aged 18 to 30 with Graves' ophthalmopathy. The CDR3 sequence: CASRAFDSRQEKLFF. The DNA for the CDR3 is TGTGCCAGCAGAGCCTTTGACAGTCGTCAGGAAAAACTGTTTTTT.